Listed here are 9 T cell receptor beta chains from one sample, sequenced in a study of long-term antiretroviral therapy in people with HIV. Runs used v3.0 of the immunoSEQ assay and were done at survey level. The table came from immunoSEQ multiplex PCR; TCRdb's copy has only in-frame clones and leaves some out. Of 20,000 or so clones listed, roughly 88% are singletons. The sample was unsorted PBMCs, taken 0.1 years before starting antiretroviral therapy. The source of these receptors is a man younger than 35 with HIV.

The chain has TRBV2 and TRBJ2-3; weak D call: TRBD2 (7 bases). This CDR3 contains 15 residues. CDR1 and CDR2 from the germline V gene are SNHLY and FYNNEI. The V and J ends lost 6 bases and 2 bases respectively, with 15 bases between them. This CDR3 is CASREGGGSTDTQYF. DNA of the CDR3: TGTGCCAGCAGGGAGGGGGGGGGATCCACAGATACGCAGTATTTT.

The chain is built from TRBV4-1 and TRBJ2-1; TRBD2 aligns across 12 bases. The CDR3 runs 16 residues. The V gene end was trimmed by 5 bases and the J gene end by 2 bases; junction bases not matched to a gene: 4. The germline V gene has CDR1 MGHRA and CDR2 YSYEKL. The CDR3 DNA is TGCGCCAGCAGCTACGGACTAGCGGGAACCTACAATGAGCAGTTCTTC. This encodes CASSYGLAGTYNEQFF.

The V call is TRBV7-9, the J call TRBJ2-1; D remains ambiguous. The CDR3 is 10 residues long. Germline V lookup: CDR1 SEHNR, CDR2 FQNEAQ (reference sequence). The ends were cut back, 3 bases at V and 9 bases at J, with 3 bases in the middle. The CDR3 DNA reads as TGTGCCAGCAGCTTCCTTGAGCAGTTCTTC. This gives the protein CASSFLEQFF.

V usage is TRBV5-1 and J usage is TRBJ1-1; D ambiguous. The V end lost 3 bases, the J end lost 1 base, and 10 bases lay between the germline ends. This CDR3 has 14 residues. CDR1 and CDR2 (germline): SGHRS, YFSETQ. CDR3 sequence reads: CASSSGWGNTEAFF. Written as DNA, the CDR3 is TGCGCCAGCAGCTCTGGCTGGGGGAACACTGAAGCTTTCTTT.

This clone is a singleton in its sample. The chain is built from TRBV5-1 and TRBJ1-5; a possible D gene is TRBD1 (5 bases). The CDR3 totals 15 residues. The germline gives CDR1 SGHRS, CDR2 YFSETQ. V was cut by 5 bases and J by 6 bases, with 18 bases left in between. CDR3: CASSSQGYAGQPQHF. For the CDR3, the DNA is TGCGCCAGCAGTTCCCAGGGATACGCGGGTCAGCCCCAGCATTTT.

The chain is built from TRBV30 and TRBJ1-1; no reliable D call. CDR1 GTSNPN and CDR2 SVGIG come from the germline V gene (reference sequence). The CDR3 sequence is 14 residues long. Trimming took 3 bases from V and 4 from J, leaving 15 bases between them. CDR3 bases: TGTGCCTGGAGCCCCGAGAGGGCAGGCACTGAAGCTTTCTTT. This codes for CAWSPERAGTEAFF. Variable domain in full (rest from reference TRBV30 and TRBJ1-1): SQTIHQWPATLVQPVGSPLSLECTVEGTSNPNLYWYRQAAGRGLQLLFYSVGIGQISSEVPQNLSASRPQDRQFILSSKKLLLSDSGFYLCAWSPERAGTEAFFGQGTRLTVV.

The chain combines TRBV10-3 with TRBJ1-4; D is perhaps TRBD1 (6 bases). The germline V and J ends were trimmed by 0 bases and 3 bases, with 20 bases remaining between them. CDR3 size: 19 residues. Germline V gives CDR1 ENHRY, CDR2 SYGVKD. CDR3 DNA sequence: TGTGCCATCAGTGAGTCGGGCAGGGGAACCAACTTGGCTAATGAAAAACTGTTTTTT. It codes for CAISESGRGTNLANEKLFF.

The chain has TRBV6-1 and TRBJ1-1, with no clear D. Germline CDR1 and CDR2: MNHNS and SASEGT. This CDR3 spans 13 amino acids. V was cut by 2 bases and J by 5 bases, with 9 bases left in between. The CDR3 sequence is CASSEFLGTEAFF. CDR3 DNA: TGTGCCAGCAGTGAATTTTTAGGGACTGAAGCTTTCTTT.

This CDR3 reads CASSNGLAGLGPHNEQFF. CDR3 sequence (DNA): TGTGCCAGCAGCAACGGACTAGCGGGATTGGGGCCTCACAATGAGCAGTTCTTC. V and J are TRBV21-1 and TRBJ2-1; the table's D gene call, TRBD2, was not cross checked with the DNA. TRBV21-1 is assigned pseudogene status. The CDR3 consists of 18 residues.